This T cell receptor beta chain was sequenced for a study of T cell repertoires in cytomegalovirus infection. As concerns this clonotype: Its antigen is not identified.

The CDR3 spans 17 residues. CDR1 and CDR2 (germline): DFQATT, SNEGSKA (reference sequence). V lost 3 bases to trimming and J lost 3 bases, with 21 bases between them. TCRdb recomputed calls from the reads with MiXCR, one row per CDR3 protein. In the table there are around 900,000 distinct CDR3 sequences, roughly 30% of which are singletons. The gene calls are TRBV20-1 and TRBJ2-1; D gene unclear. This sequence originates from a human donor in good health (CMV status not recorded). Some clones in this sample may be carry-over from other donors' samples. The sample consisted of cultured CD8+ T cells from PBMCs, taken from culture after CMV antigen stimulation. CDR3 sequence reads: CSASRLSITFDYNEQFF. CDR3 bases: TGCAGTGCTAGTCGCCTGTCAATTACCTTTGACTACAATGAGCAGTTCTTC.